This TCR beta chain was sequenced during a study of vaccination and CD4 T cells after COVID-19. Study results and caveats: SARS-CoV-2-reactive clonotypes showed a nonsignificant median rise from about 20 to 38.

Documented treatment: roughly 11-day PBMC culture with coronavirus spike peptide pools or control peptides (ViraFEST assay). Trimming left V 6 bases short and J 4 bases short, with 9 bases between. The CDR3 length is 12 residues. Germline V gene sequence: CDR1 SNHLY, CDR2 FYNNEI. In regard to this clonotype: Antigen: not known.

Once obtained from cultured CD4+ T cells, the DNA was sequenced using the Oncomine TCR Beta short-read assay. TCRdb redid the calling of the PCR reads with MiXCR, one entry per CDR3 protein. The sample carries some 14,000 distinct CDR3 sequences, under 85% recorded once. The source of this sequence is a human donor who had recovered from COVID-19. Sequencing was performed on CD4+ T cells from blood, cultured in vitro. The chain links TRBV2 to TRBJ1-2; D might be TRBD1 (5 bases). The CDR3 region is CASRGRSYGYTF. The DNA for the CDR3 is TGTGCCAGCAGGGGGCGAAGCTATGGCTACACCTTC. Full variable domain (rest looked up from reference TRBV2 and TRBJ1-2): EPEVTQTPSHQVTQMGQEVILRCVPISNHLYFYWYRQILGQKVEFLVSFYNNEISEKSEIFDDQFSVERPDGSNFTLKIRSTKLEDSAMYFCASRGRSYGYTFGSGTRLTVV.